This T cell receptor (beta chain) was sequenced during a study of shared clonotypes between healthy human individuals. Overall study results and limits: Shared clonotypes: roughly 5% naive CD4, about 4% naive CD8, 2.3% memory CD4, 0.4% memory CD8. Limitation of the genetic and exposure-history diversity represented came from the few donors.

From germline, CDR1 is GTSNPN and CDR2 SVGIG (reference sequence). This CDR3 comprises 15 residues. V trimming: 0 bases; J trimming: 4 bases; junction bases outside the gene matches: 9. A note on this clone: Its target is not known.

Genomic DNA of every subset was divided equally among multiple immunoSEQ plates. The method was immunoSEQ multiplex PCR; TCRdb's version includes in-frame clones alone and lacks a portion of them. The sample lists around 550,000 clones, roughly 95% occurring once. In the naive CD8 group, cells lacked CD45RO and were positively selected for CCR7, so terminally differentiated effector memory CD45RA+ cells were left out. The donors, all of them Caucasian adults, lived in Nashville, Tennessee. This TCR derives from a woman in her twenties or thirties in good health. The V and J genes are TRBV30 and TRBJ2-7, with 7 nucleotides matching TRBD2. The sample consisted of naive CD8+ T cells sorted from blood. The CDR3 DNA follows: TGTGCCTGGAGTGTGGCAAGCGGCGGGAGTTACGAGCAGTACTTC. Its protein product is CAWSVASGGSYEQYF.